This TCR beta chain derives from a study of T cell clones after liver transplantation. Study in general: Post-transplant blood was tracked for graft-donor-reactive T cell clones identified in a pre-transplant mixed lymphocyte reaction. Without induction therapy, subjects received standard immunosuppression until 12-24 months post-transplant. Overall study results and limits: Migration into the graft, not deletion, may explain lost graft donor-reactive T cells. Circulating graft-donor-reactive CD4 TCRbeta sequences fell significantly post-transplant in most of the 8 subjects.

The CDR3 is made up of 13 amino acids. V was shortened by 4 bases and J by 3 bases, with 7 bases between the two germline ends. The germline V gene has CDR1 LGHNA and CDR2 YSLEER. Sequenced by immunoSEQ multiplex PCR; TCRdb stores in-frame clones only, minus some. The table lists roughly 100,000 clones, about 80% of them singletons. Points on this clone: Its antigen is unidentified.

V usage is TRBV4-3 and J usage is TRBJ2-1; D ambiguous. The specimen was CD4+ T cells from blood, collected approximately 4 years after liver transplant. This receptor was obtained from a human patient who received a liver transplant. Part of the T cell pool may stem from the graft donor. In nucleotides, the CDR3 is TGCGCCAGCAGCCCCCGCGGCTACAATGAGCAGTTCTTC. The encoded protein is CASSPRGYNEQFF.